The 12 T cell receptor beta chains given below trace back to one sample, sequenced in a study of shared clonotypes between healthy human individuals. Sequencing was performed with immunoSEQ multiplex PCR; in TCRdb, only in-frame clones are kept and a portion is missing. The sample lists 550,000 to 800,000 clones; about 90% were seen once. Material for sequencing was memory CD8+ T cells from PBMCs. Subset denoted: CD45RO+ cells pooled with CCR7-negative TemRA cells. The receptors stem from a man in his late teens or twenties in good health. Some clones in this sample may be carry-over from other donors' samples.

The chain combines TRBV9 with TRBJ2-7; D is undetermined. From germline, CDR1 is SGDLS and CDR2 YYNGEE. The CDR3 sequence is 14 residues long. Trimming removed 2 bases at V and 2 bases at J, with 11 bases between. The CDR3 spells CASSVGDPTYEQYF. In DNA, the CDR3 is TGTGCCAGCAGCGTGGGCGATCCAACCTACGAGCAGTACTTC. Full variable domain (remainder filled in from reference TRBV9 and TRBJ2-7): DSGVTQTPKHLITATGQRVTLRCSPRSGDLSVYWYQQSLDQGLQFLIQYYNGEERAKGNILERFSAQQFPDLHSELNLSSLELGDSALYFCASSVGDPTYEQYFGPGTRLTVT.

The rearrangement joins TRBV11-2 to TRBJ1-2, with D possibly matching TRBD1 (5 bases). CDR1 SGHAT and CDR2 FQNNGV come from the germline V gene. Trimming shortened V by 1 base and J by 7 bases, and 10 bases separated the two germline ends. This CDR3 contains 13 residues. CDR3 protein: CASSLGGEGGYTF. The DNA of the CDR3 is TGTGCCAGCAGCTTAGGAGGGGAGGGTGGCTACACCTTC.

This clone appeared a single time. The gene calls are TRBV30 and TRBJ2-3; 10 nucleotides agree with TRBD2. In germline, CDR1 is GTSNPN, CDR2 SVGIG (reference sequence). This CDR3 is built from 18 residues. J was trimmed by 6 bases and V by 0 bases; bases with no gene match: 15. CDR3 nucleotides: TGTGCCTGGAGTGTAGCGGGGACTAGCGCCGAGGGGGTGGATACGCAGTATTTT. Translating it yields CAWSVAGTSAEGVDTQYF.

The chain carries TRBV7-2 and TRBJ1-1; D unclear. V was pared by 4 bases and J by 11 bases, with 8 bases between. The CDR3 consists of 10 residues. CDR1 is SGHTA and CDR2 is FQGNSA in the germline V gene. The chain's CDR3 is CASSSIEAFF. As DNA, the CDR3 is TGTGCCAGCAGCTCAATAGAGGCTTTCTTT.

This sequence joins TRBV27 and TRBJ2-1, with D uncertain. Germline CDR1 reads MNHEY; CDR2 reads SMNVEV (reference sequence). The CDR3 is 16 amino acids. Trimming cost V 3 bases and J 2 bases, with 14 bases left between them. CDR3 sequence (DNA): TGTGCCAGCAGTTTGGCCCCCGTGGTAGCCTACAATGAGCAGTTCTTC. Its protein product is CASSLAPVVAYNEQFF.

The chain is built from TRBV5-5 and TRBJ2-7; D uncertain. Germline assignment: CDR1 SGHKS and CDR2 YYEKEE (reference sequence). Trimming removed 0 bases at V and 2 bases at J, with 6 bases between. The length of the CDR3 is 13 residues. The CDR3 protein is CASSLGWTYEQYF. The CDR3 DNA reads TGTGCCAGCAGCTTGGGGTGGACCTACGAGCAGTACTTC.

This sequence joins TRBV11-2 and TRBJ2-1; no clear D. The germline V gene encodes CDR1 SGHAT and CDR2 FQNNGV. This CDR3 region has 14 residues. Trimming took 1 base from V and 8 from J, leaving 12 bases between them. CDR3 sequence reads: CASSLVNKAHEQFF. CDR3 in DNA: TGTGCCAGCAGCTTAGTTAATAAAGCGCATGAGCAGTTCTTC.

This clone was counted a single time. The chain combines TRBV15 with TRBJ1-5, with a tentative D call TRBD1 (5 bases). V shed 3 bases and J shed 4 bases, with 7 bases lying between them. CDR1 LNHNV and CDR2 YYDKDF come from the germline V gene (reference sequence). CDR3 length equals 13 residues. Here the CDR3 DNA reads TGTGCCACCAGCAGTCGGGGGAATCAGCCCCAGCATTTT. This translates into CATSSRGNQPQHF.

Here the CDR3 reads CASSLGAGGANTEAFF. For the CDR3, the DNA is TGTGCCAGCAGCTTGGGTGCAGGGGGCGCAAACACTGAAGCTTTCTTT. The chain joins TRBV5-8 to TRBJ1-1; TRBD1 matches 8 bases. V was pared by 0 bases and J by 2 bases, with 6 bases of the junction left unmatched. Looked up from germline, CDR1 is SGHTS and CDR2 is YDEGEE. This CDR3 comprises 16 residues.

Here the CDR3 reads CASSSYRGYEQYF. The DNA of the CDR3 is TGTGCCAGCAGCTCCTACAGGGGCTACGAGCAGTACTTC. The chain carries TRBV27 and TRBJ2-7; TRBD1 agrees at 7 bases. Germline CDR1 MNHEY, CDR2 SMNVEV (reference sequence). The CDR3 loop spans 13 amino acids. Losses at the gene ends were 6 bases for V and 3 bases for J; bases not matched to a gene: 5.

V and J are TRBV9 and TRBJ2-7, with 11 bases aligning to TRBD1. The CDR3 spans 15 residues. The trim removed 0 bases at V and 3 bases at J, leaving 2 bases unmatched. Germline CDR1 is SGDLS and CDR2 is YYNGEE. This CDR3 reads CASSVEGTGGYEQYF. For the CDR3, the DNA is TGTGCCAGCAGCGTAGAAGGGACAGGGGGCTACGAGCAGTACTTC.

For the CDR3, the DNA is TGTGCCAGCAGGTGGGTACAGGGTTCCTACGAGCAGTACTTC. It yields the protein CASRWVQGSYEQYF. The rearrangement uses TRBV28 and TRBJ2-5; D may be TRBD1 (6 bases). TRBJ2-7 explains the end of the DNA better; the J call may be wrong. The CDR3 totals 14 residues. Germline V gene lookup returns CDR1 MDHEN and CDR2 SYDVKM.